These 27 T cell receptor beta chains were sequenced from one sample in a study of cytomegalovirus exposure and HLA in healthy donors. The PCR was carried out with 60 Vbeta primers and 13 Jbeta primers. TCRdb's copy holds only in-frame clones and misses some; the assay was immunoSEQ multiplex PCR. The sample shows some 150,000 clones, 75% to 80% of them seen only once. The specimen sequenced was PBMCs. These receptors were obtained from a woman aged 25 to 39 in good health and CMV-seronegative.

This clone was counted a few times. The V gene is TRBV4-2, the J gene TRBJ1-4, with D tentatively TRBD1 (5 bases). V lost 0 bases, J lost 8 bases, and 13 bases lay in between. This CDR3 region has 15 residues. Germline loops: CDR1 LGHNA, CDR2 YNFKEQ. In DNA form, the CDR3 reads TGTGCCAGCAGCCAAGAATGGGGCTCGGAAGAAAAACTGTTTTTT. Translating gives CASSQEWGSEEKLFF.

This clone was counted once. V is TRBV5-1 and J is TRBJ1-1; 7 positions agree with TRBD1. Trimming cost V 0 bases and J 11 bases; bases outside gene matches: 4. Germline V CDR1 and CDR2: SGHRS, YFSETQ. The CDR3 runs to 12 residues. Here the CDR3 DNA reads TGCGCCAGCAGCTTGGGGACAGGAGGGGCTTTCTTT. The encoded protein is CASSLGTGGAFF.

This chain links TRBV7-9 with TRBJ1-1; weak D call: TRBD1 (5 bases). V lost 5 bases, J lost 4 bases, and 8 bases lay in between. The CDR3 covers 12 residues. Germline assignment: CDR1 SEHNR and CDR2 FQNEAQ (reference sequence). This chain's CDR3 is CASSQGGTEAFF. CDR3 coding DNA: TGTGCCAGCAGCCAGGGAGGCACTGAAGCTTTCTTT.

In regard to this clone: A read error may account for a junction end that differs from germline. This chain joins TRBV6-1 and TRBJ1-2; D is possibly TRBD1 (6 bases). Germline V lookup: CDR1 MNHNS, CDR2 SASEGT. This CDR3 is 11 amino acids long. CDR3 in DNA: TGTGCCAGCACCAACCAATGGACAGTCTACTTC. This encodes CASTNQWTVYF.

In this sample, this clone turned up a few times. This chain links TRBV7-9 with TRBJ1-6; 9 nucleotides agree with TRBD1. CDR1 and CDR2 from the germline V gene are SEHNR and FQNEAQ (reference sequence). The CDR3 has 16 amino acids. The ends lost 5 bases at V and 3 bases at J; junction bases unmatched: 5. The CDR3: CASSQGQGFYNSPLHF. The CDR3 DNA reads TGTGCCAGCAGCCAAGGACAGGGGTTCTATAATTCACCCCTCCACTTT.

The J gene is TRBJ1-5, the V gene TRBV10-1, with 12 bases fitting TRBD1. The trim removed 6 bases at V and 6 bases at J, leaving 9 bases unmatched. Germline assignment: CDR1 WNHNN and CDR2 SYGVQD (reference sequence). The CDR3 runs 16 residues. In DNA form, the CDR3 reads TGCGCCAGCAGCCATGGGACAGGGGGCTTTCGTCAGCCCCAGCATTTT. Residues: CASSHGTGGFRQPQHF.

This clone has a handful of counts. The chain has TRBV5-1 and TRBJ2-4; 9 bases align to TRBD1. With V trimmed by 8 bases and J by 6 bases, 18 bases remained unmatched. CDR1 is SGHRS and CDR2 is YFSETQ in the germline V gene. This CDR3 region has 17 residues. CDR3 loop: CASSGGQGGLSRNIQYF. The CDR3 region has the DNA TGCGCCAGTTCAGGGGGACAGGGAGGCCTGTCCAGAAACATTCAGTACTTC.

This sequence joins TRBV27 and TRBJ1-1; 7 bases align to TRBD1. J was trimmed by 0 bases and V by 6 bases; bases with no gene match: 7. The CDR3 sequence is 15 residues long. CDR1 and CDR2 from the germline V gene are MNHEY and SMNVEV (reference sequence). The CDR3 here is CASRPRQGLNTEAFF. CDR3 bases: TGTGCCAGCAGACCTCGACAGGGTTTGAACACTGAAGCTTTCTTT.

This clone showed up just once. The chain links TRBV4-2 to TRBJ2-7; possibly TRBD2 for D (5 bases). The CDR3 contains 15 residues. V was cut by 0 bases and J by 3 bases, with 12 bases left in between. Per germline, CDR1 LGHNA and CDR2 YNFKEQ. The CDR3 region is CASSQEPGGGYEQYF. The CDR3 DNA reads as TGTGCCAGCAGCCAAGAACCAGGTGGAGGCTACGAGCAGTACTTC.

V usage is TRBV7-6 and J usage is TRBJ2-2, with TRBD2 identical over 11 bases. V trimming: 5 bases; J trimming: 3 bases; junction bases outside the gene matches: 5. The CDR3 runs to 16 residues. The germline CDR1 and CDR2 sequences are SGHVS and FNYEAQ. Here the CDR3 reads CASSPIAGGHTGELFF. CDR3 in DNA: TGTGCCAGCAGCCCCATAGCGGGGGGGCACACCGGGGAGCTGTTTTTT.

The genes are TRBV5-1 and TRBJ1-1, with a possible D match to TRBD1 (6 bases). The CDR3 runs 14 residues. V dropped 2 bases and J dropped 1 base, with 9 bases sitting between them. Germline CDR1 reads SGHRS; CDR2 reads YFSETQ. Written as DNA, the CDR3 is TGCGCCAGCAGCTTTGACAGGCCGAACACTGAAGCTTTCTTT. The encoded protein is CASSFDRPNTEAFF.

There are a few counts of this clone. The chain combines TRBV11-2 with TRBJ2-6; D might be TRBD2 (5 bases). The CDR3 is 13 residues long. V lost 5 bases to trimming and J lost 5 bases, with 7 bases between them. From germline, CDR1 is SGHAT and CDR2 FQNNGV. CDR3 sequence: CASSPSWANVLTF. The DNA of the CDR3 is TGTGCCAGCAGCCCTAGCTGGGCCAACGTCCTGACTTTC. The full variable domain, in which reference TRBV11-2 and TRBJ2-6 provide the parts outside the CDR3, is EAGVAQSPRYKIIEKRQSVAFWCNPISGHATLYWYQQILGQGPKLLIQFQNNGVVDDSQLPKDRFSAERLKGVDSTLKIQPAKLEDSAVYLCASSPSWANVLTFGAGSRLTVL.

The rearrangement links TRBV7-8 to TRBJ1-5; D is perhaps TRBD1 (6 bases). Trimming took off 6 bases at V and 4 bases at J, with 25 bases between the two ends. The germline CDR1 and CDR2 sequences are SGHVS and FQNEAQ. The CDR3 spans 18 residues. The CDR3 loop reads CASSRTTGSSSGNQPQHF. The DNA for the CDR3 is TGTGCCAGCAGTCGAACGACAGGCTCGTCGTCAGGGAATCAGCCCCAGCATTTT.

V is TRBV10-3 and J is TRBJ2-1; D is possibly TRBD2 (5 bases). Germline loops: CDR1 ENHRY, CDR2 SYGVKD. The CDR3 loop spans 13 amino acids. Trimming took off 3 bases at V and 14 bases at J, with 17 bases between the two ends. CDR3 sequence: CAISESEGQKKFF. The CDR3 region has the DNA TGTGCCATCAGTGAATCTGAGGGCCAGAAGAAGTTCTTC.

This chain joins TRBV7-9 and TRBJ1-1; TRBD1 aligns across 9 bases. Looked up from germline, CDR1 is SEHNR and CDR2 is FQNEAQ (reference sequence). The CDR3 is made up of 14 amino acids. V was clipped by 5 bases and J by 5 bases; unmatched bases: 6. The CDR3 bases are TGTGCCAGCAGCCCCAGGGACAGGGATACTGAAGCTTTCTTT. Amino acid sequence: CASSPRDRDTEAFF.

The chain joins TRBV5-6 to TRBJ2-2; D remains ambiguous. The V and J ends lost 2 bases and 4 bases respectively, with 3 bases between them. The CDR3 is 12 amino acids. Germline V gene lookup returns CDR1 SGHDT and CDR2 YYEEEE. The CDR3 bases are TGTGCCAGCAGCTTTAGCACCGGGGAGCTGTTTTTT. Translating gives CASSFSTGELFF.

V is TRBV6-1 and J is TRBJ2-1; possibly TRBD1 for D (6 bases). Germline loops: CDR1 MNHNS, CDR2 SASEGT. The CDR3 loop spans 14 amino acids. With 3 bases removed from V and 0 bases from J, the gap between germline ends came to 6 bases. CDR3 DNA sequence: TGTGCCAGCAGTGACAGGGGCTCCTACAATGAGCAGTTCTTC. Translating gives CASSDRGSYNEQFF.

V and J are TRBV6-1 and TRBJ2-2; 14 bases map to TRBD2. Germline V gene lookup returns CDR1 MNHNS and CDR2 SASEGT. With V trimmed by 0 bases and J by 4 bases, 7 bases remained unmatched. This CDR3 region has 19 residues. CDR3 bases: TGTGCCAGCAGTGAAGCAGGGACTAGCGGGGGCGGGAGCACCGGGGAGCTGTTTTTT. Protein: CASSEAGTSGGGSTGELFF.

This chain joins TRBV5-1 and TRBJ1-1, with 7 bases identical to TRBD1. The germline V gene encodes CDR1 SGHRS and CDR2 YFSETQ. Germline trimming cut 5 bases from V and 4 bases from J; bases unmatched to any gene: 17. This CDR3 is 17 amino acids long. The CDR3 DNA sequence: TGCGCCAGCAGTTCGACTTGGGGGACGGACAGGAGCACTGAAGCTTTCTTT. Translated: CASSSTWGTDRSTEAFF.

The chain is built from TRBV5-1 and TRBJ2-1; D not resolved. CDR1 is SGHRS and CDR2 is YFSETQ in the germline V gene. This CDR3 comprises 15 residues. Between the trimmed V and J ends, which lost 3 bases and 0 bases, there was a span of 10 bases. CDR3 sequence: CASSSSGNSYNEQFF. In nucleotides, the CDR3 is TGCGCCAGCAGCTCGTCCGGTAACTCCTACAATGAGCAGTTCTTC.

This clone was observed once. The V gene is TRBV9, the J gene TRBJ2-6; 8 positions agree with TRBD1. Trimming removed 3 bases from V and 2 bases from J; junction bases left unmatched: 1. Germline V gene lookup returns CDR1 SGDLS and CDR2 YYNGEE. This CDR3 is built from 15 residues. CDR3 DNA sequence: TGTGCCAGCAGCGCACAGGGGGCTGGGGCCAACGTCCTGACTTTC. The encoded protein is CASSAQGAGANVLTF.

This sequence joins TRBV5-6 and TRBJ1-1; possible D gene TRBD1, 5 bases. CDR3 length equals 14 residues. From germline, CDR1 is SGHDT and CDR2 YYEEEE. V gave up 2 bases and J gave up 7 bases, with 15 bases separating them. The CDR3 sequence: CASSLRLAGLEAFF. CDR3 in DNA: TGTGCCAGCAGCTTAAGACTTGCGGGACTTGAAGCTTTCTTT.

The chain recombines TRBV7-8 with TRBJ1-5, with unresolved D. V shed 5 bases and J shed 0 bases, with 11 bases lying between them. The germline V gene has CDR1 SGHVS and CDR2 FQNEAQ. CDR3 length equals 15 residues. In nucleotides, the CDR3 is TGTGCCAGCAGCCTTGTGTCTTATAGCAATCAGCCCCAGCATTTT. Its protein is CASSLVSYSNQPQHF.

This chain connects TRBV27 to TRBJ1-6; D possibly corresponds to TRBD1 (5 bases). V was cut by 8 bases and J by 7 bases, with 18 bases left in between. This CDR3 spans 15 amino acids. CDR1 is MNHEY, CDR2 SMNVEV, per germline (reference sequence). The CDR3 region has the DNA TGTGCCAGCTCGGGGGTTGACAGTGGAAATTCACCCCTCCACTTT. It codes for CASSGVDSGNSPLHF.

In the case of this clone: This specimen includes other DNA sequences encoding the same CDR3. V is TRBV5-4 and J is TRBJ1-3, with 8 bases fitting TRBD1. CDR3 length: 14 residues. Germline lookup yields CDR1 SGHNT and CDR2 YYREEE (reference sequence). J gave up 5 bases and V 2 bases, and 3 bases lay outside the gene matches. The CDR3 nucleotides are TGTGCCAGCAGCTTAGGACAGGGAAGAAACACCATATATTTT. It codes for CASSLGQGRNTIYF.

The chain uses TRBV9 and TRBJ2-2; TRBD2 agrees at 12 bases. The CDR3 loop spans 17 amino acids. The V segment lost 2 bases and the J segment 2 bases; nucleotides outside the gene matches: 4. CDR1 is SGDLS, CDR2 YYNGEE, per germline. The CDR3 region is CASSVAGLAGNTGELFF. CDR3 DNA: TGTGCCAGCAGCGTGGCGGGACTAGCGGGTAACACCGGGGAGCTGTTTTTT.

This clone was counted only a few times. The V and J genes are TRBV6-5 and TRBJ2-5; the D gene is possibly TRBD1 (6 bases). The germline CDR1 and CDR2 sequences are MNHEY and SVGAGI. V lost 5 bases to trimming and J lost 4 bases, with 11 bases between them. This CDR3 region has 13 residues. Here the CDR3 reads CASSDRLPETQYF. DNA for the CDR3: TGTGCCAGCAGTGACAGGCTCCCAGAGACCCAGTACTTC.